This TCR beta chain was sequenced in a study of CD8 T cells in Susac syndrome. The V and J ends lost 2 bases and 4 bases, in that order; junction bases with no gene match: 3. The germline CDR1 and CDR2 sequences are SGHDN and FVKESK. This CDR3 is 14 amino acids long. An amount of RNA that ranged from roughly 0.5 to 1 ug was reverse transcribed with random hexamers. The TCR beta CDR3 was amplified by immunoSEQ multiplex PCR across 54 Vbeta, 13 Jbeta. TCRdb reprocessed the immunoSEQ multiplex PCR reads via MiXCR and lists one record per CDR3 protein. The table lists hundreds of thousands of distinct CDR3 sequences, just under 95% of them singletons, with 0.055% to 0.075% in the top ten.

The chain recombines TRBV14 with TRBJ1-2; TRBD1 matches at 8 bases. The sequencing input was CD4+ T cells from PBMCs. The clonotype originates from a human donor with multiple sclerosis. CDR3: CASSQRQGSYGYTF. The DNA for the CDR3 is TGTGCCAGCAGCCAACGACAGGGGTCCTATGGCTACACCTTC.